The source of this T cell receptor (beta chain) is a study of blood T cell repertoires in COVID-19. Across the whole study: In each case, the material was cDNA or gDNA derived from T cells, B-cell-depleted T cells, or PBMCs.

Authors' analysis steps: Reference gene primer amplification in the assay estimated nucleated cell counts. TCRdb's table, derived via immunoSEQ multiplex PCR, lists solely in-frame clones and lacks some. The DNA was the basis for D and trimming; V, J and clone size are from that table. The profile shows more than 120,000 clones, 84% of them singletons. The CDR3 has 15 amino acids. The junction had 5 bases not matched to a gene; V was cut back by 0 bases and J by 7 bases. Germline loops: CDR1 LGHDT, CDR2 YNNKEL (reference sequence). The source is a human donor in a cohort sampled during active COVID-19. The chain joins TRBV3-1 (or the pseudogene TRBV3-2) to TRBJ2-3, with 9 bases that match TRBD2. Sequenced: peripheral blood. CDR3 amino acids: CASSQDLAGINTQYF. CDR3 bases: TGTGCCAGCAGCCAAGACCTAGCGGGAATAAATACGCAGTATTTT.